These 3 T cell receptor beta chains were sequenced from one sample in a study of quantifying T cell responses using KT2 cells. About the study: RNA was reverse transcribed with TCR alpha and beta constant-region primers.

The cDNA 3' end received a ligated oligonucleotide with a UMI. First-round PCR used three to four cycles and beta primers RC1.1 and RC1.2 covering TRBC1 and TRBC2. TCRdb redid the calling of the UMI-ligation and nested PCR reads with MiXCR, one entry per CDR3 protein. This table holds 45,000 to 65,000 distinct CDR3 sequences, around an eighth found once. Sequencing used PBMCs spiked with cells of the T cell clone KT2. The receptor set was obtained from a human donor.

This clonotype was seen more than once but under ten times. The chain combines TRBV6-5 with TRBJ2-7; weak D call: TRBD1 (5 bases). Germline V CDR1 and CDR2: MNHEY, SVGAGI. The CDR3 spans 14 residues. Trimming stripped 2 bases from V and 0 bases from J, with 8 bases between. CDR3 nucleotides: TGTGCCAGCAGTTACGACAGCAGCTCCTACGAGCAGTACTTC. Translating gives CASSYDSSSYEQYF.

The chain combines TRBV4-3 with TRBJ2-5, with 9 bases that match TRBD2. The V gene end was trimmed by 2 bases and the J gene end by 5 bases; junction bases not matched to a gene: 12. The CDR3 is made up of 17 amino acids. Germline lookup yields CDR1 LGHNA and CDR2 YSLEER. CDR3 region: CASSQLPRVSGSETQYF. The CDR3 bases are TGCGCCAGCAGCCAACTACCCCGGGTTAGCGGGAGCGAGACCCAGTACTTC.

This clonotype has ten or more counts. The chain recombines TRBV7-9 with TRBJ2-3; D is perhaps TRBD2 (5 bases). The CDR3 is 15 residues long. Trimming removed 6 bases from V and 2 bases from J, with 15 bases in between. CDR1 and CDR2 from the germline V gene are SEHNR and FQNEAQ (reference sequence). The CDR3 DNA follows: TGTGCCAGCAGTAGAGGAGGAGGTTACACAGATACGCAGTATTTT. Its protein is CASSRGGGYTDTQYF.